The sequence of this TCR beta chain was determined in a study of Graves' ophthalmopathy and Graves' hyperthyroidism. Overall study context: Peripheral blood samples were taken at initial diagnosis, before any treatment.

Germline V gene sequence: CDR1 DFQATT, CDR2 SNEGSKA (reference sequence). The junction had 8 bases not matched to a gene; V was cut back by 5 bases and J by 0 bases. The CDR3 contains 15 residues. Study results and caveats: Blood samples also showed most expanded thyroid clonotypes exceeding 0.001 frequency. Between ophthalmopathy and stable hyperthyroidism, a 13-signature model drew a separation with nearly 90% sensitivity and roughly 78% specificity.

RNA transcripts served as template for amplifying TCR beta CDR3 sequences. HTBI-primed RT-PCR formed the first round, and a multiplex PCR formed the second. One entry per CDR3 protein, called by TCRdb with MiXCR from the multiplex PCR reads. The sample has around 26,000 distinct CDR3 sequences; about half are singletons. In its sample, this clonotype ranks as medium-sized. Its antigen is as yet unknown. This TCR derives from an adult woman with stable Graves' hyperthyroidism. The sequenced material came from peripheral blood. This sequence joins TRBV20-1 and TRBJ2-3; 7 nucleotides match TRBD2. In DNA form, the CDR3 reads TGCAGTGCTGAAGGGAGGGCCTCTAGCACAGATACGCAGTATTTT. This translates into CSAEGRASSTDTQYF.